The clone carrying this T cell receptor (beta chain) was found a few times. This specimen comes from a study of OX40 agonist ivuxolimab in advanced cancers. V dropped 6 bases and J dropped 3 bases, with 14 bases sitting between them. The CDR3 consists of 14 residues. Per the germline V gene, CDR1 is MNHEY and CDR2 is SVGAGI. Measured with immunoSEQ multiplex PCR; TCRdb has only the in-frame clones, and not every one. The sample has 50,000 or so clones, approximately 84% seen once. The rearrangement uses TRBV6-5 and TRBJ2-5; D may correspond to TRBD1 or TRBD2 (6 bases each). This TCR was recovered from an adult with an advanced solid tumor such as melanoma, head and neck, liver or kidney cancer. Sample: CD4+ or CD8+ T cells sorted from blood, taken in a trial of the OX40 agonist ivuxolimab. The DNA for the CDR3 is TGTGCCAGCAGGTCGTGGGGGGCCGAAGAGACCCAGTACTTC. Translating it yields CASRSWGAEETQYF.